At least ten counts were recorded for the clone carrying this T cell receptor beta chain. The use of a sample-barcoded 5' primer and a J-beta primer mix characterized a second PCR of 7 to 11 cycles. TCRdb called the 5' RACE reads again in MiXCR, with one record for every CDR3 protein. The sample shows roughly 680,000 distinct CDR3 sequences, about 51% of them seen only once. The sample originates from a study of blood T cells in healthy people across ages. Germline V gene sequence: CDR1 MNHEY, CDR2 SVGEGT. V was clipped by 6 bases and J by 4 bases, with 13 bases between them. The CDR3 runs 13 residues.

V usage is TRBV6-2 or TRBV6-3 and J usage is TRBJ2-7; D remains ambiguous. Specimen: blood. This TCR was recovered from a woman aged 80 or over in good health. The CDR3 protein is CASSPREEYEQYF. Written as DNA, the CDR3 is TGTGCCAGCAGCCCTCGTGAGGAGTACGAGCAGTACTTC.